The 19 T cell receptor beta chains below were found in one sample sequenced in a study of cytotoxic CD8 clonotypes in ibrutinib-treated CLL. The data were produced by immunoSEQ multiplex PCR, yet TCRdb's version contains in-frame clones alone and is incomplete. The data contain around 27,000 clones, 65% to 70% of them singletons. Sequences were derived from PBMCs, sampled at disease progression, from a patient treated with ibrutinib. These receptors were collected from a human donor with chronic lymphocytic leukemia.

This clone occurred a few times. The gene calls are TRBV27 and TRBJ2-1, with TRBD1 matching over 9 bases. The junction had 1 base not matched to a gene; V was cut back by 8 bases and J by 2 bases. Looked up from germline, CDR1 is MNHEY and CDR2 is SMNVEV (reference sequence). This CDR3 is built from 13 residues. The CDR3 here is CASGTGPYNEQFF. CDR3 nucleotides: TGTGCCAGCGGGACAGGGCCCTACAATGAGCAGTTCTTC.

V gene TRBV18 combines with J gene TRBJ1-5, with a tentative D call TRBD1 (5 bases). The V gene lost 4 bases and the J gene lost 2 bases, with 18 bases spanning the gap. Germline V lookup: CDR1 KGHSH, CDR2 LQKENI. The CDR3 is 17 amino acids. CDR3 in DNA: TGTGCCAGCTCACTGACCGCGGGGGAAGGAGGCAATCAGCCCCAGCATTTT. It yields the protein CASSLTAGEGGNQPQHF.

The chain couples TRBV7-9 to TRBJ1-2; D gene uncertain. Germline V gives CDR1 SEHNR, CDR2 FQNEAQ (reference sequence). The CDR3 is 13 residues long. The V end lost 3 bases, the J end lost 6 bases, and 11 bases lay between the germline ends. CDR3 loop: CASSFSTSHGYTF. For the CDR3, the DNA is TGTGCCAGCAGCTTCTCGACCTCCCATGGCTACACCTTC.

The rearrangement links TRBV15 to TRBJ2-1, with 10 bases lining up with TRBD2. CDR1 and CDR2 from the germline V gene are LNHNV and YYDKDF (reference sequence). This CDR3 is built from 16 residues. V shed 3 bases, J shed 5 bases, and the junction held 7 bases outside the gene matches. The CDR3 here is CATSSFTSGANNEQFF. The DNA for the CDR3 is TGTGCCACCAGCAGCTTTACTAGCGGGGCAAACAATGAGCAGTTCTTC.

J is TRBJ2-1 and V is TRBV5-5; perhaps TRBD1 as D (6 bases). CDR3 length equals 16 residues. Germline V lookup: CDR1 SGHKS, CDR2 YYEKEE (reference sequence). V dropped 4 bases and J dropped 5 bases, with 19 bases sitting between them. CDR3 region: CASSGRDIHIDNEQFF. CDR3 nucleotide sequence: TGTGCCAGCAGCGGAAGGGACATCCACATAGACAATGAGCAGTTCTTC. Full variable domain (remainder filled in from reference TRBV5-5 and TRBJ2-1): DAGVTQSPTHLIKTRGQQVTLRCSPISGHKSVSWYQQVLGQGPQFIFQYYEKEERGRGNFPDRFSARQFPNYSSELNVNALLLGDSALYLCASSGRDIHIDNEQFFGPGTRLTVL.

This clone was found once. V gene TRBV7-7 combines with J gene TRBJ1-3; weak D call: TRBD1 (6 bases). Trimming cost V 5 bases and J 4 bases, with 12 bases left between them. The CDR3 runs 14 residues. Germline loops: CDR1 SSHAT, CDR2 FNYEAQ (reference sequence). Written as DNA, the CDR3 is TGTGCCAGCAGCCACAGGGTCCGCGGAAACACCATATATTTT. This encodes CASSHRVRGNTIYF.

The genes are TRBV7-3 and TRBJ2-1; TRBD1 aligns across 8 bases. Germline trimming cut 5 bases from V and 9 bases from J; bases unmatched to any gene: 9. CDR1 SGHTA and CDR2 FQGTGA come from the germline V gene. This CDR3 spans 14 amino acids. The CDR3 loop reads CASSRIADRGEQFF. The DNA of the CDR3 is TGTGCCAGCAGCCGCATCGCCGACAGGGGTGAGCAGTTCTTC.

This clone has only a few counts. This sequence joins TRBV6-1 and TRBJ1-2, with TRBD1 identical over 8 bases. V lost 7 bases, J lost 2 bases, and 9 bases stayed unmatched. Germline V gene sequence: CDR1 MNHNS, CDR2 SASEGT. This CDR3 comprises 15 residues. For the CDR3, the DNA is TGTGCCAGCAACAAAGACAGGGGCCAAAACTATGGCTACACCTTC. As protein: CASNKDRGQNYGYTF.

This clone was seen repeatedly, ten times or more. V is TRBV4-1 and J is TRBJ1-2; D uncertain. This CDR3 has 15 residues. Trimming pared 0 bases from V and 7 bases from J, leaving 15 bases between. The germline CDR1 and CDR2 sequences are MGHRA and YSYEKL. The CDR3 sequence is CASSQDSGGRFGYTF. Here the CDR3 DNA reads TGCGCCAGCAGCCAAGATTCCGGCGGGAGATTTGGCTACACCTTC.

This chain links TRBV29-1 with TRBJ2-5, with D tentatively TRBD2 (5 bases). The length of the CDR3 is 13 residues. V lost 3 bases and J 4 bases, leaving 12 bases between the germline ends. Germline V gives CDR1 SQVTM, CDR2 ANQGSEA. The CDR3 loop is CSVDNEGGETQYF. The CDR3 bases are TGCAGCGTTGATAACGAAGGAGGAGAGACCCAGTACTTC.

The V and J genes are TRBV7-9 and TRBJ2-7; D is tentatively TRBD1 or TRBD2 (5 bases each). The CDR3 spans 15 residues. The V end was cut by 8 bases, the J end by 5 bases, with 22 bases between. Germline assignment: CDR1 SEHNR and CDR2 FQNEAQ (reference sequence). The CDR3 sequence is CASAPGTYASHEQYF. The CDR3 DNA follows: TGTGCCAGCGCTCCTGGGACGTACGCTTCCCACGAGCAGTACTTC.

This sequence joins TRBV28 and TRBJ1-2, with 8 bases identical to TRBD1. The germline V gene has CDR1 MDHEN and CDR2 SYDVKM. Trimming removed 4 bases from V and 4 bases from J; junction bases left unmatched: 8. The CDR3 has 15 amino acids. CDR3 protein: CASSWRDRRAYGYTF. In DNA form, the CDR3 reads TGTGCCAGCAGTTGGAGGGACAGGAGAGCCTATGGCTACACCTTC.

V and J are TRBV27 and TRBJ2-5; D is unresolved. The CDR3 has 15 amino acids. Germline V gene sequence: CDR1 MNHEY, CDR2 SMNVEV (reference sequence). V dropped 6 bases and J dropped 3 bases, with 17 bases sitting between them. CDR3: CASRAAGRTKETQYF. Here the CDR3 DNA reads TGTGCCAGCAGAGCCGCTGGACGTACTAAAGAGACCCAGTACTTC.

CDR3 DNA sequence: TGTGCCAGCACCAGGGGGGGGACTGCCGCCGCCGAGCAGTACTTC. It translates to CASTRGGTAAAEQYF. This chain uses TRBV2 with TRBJ2-7; D tentatively fits TRBD1 or TRBD2 (7 bases each). CDR3 length: 15 amino acids. Germline values: CDR1 SNHLY, CDR2 FYNNEI. V lost 7 bases, J lost 6 bases, and 22 bases lay in between.

The chain is built from TRBV10-2 and TRBJ2-7; 12 bases match TRBD2. With V trimmed by 8 bases and J by 5 bases, 13 bases remained unmatched. The CDR3 has 16 residues. Germline V gene data show CDR1 as WSHSY and CDR2 as SAAADI. CDR3: CASEELLAGGRDEQYF. In DNA, the CDR3 is TGCGCCAGCGAGGAGCTCCTAGCGGGGGGGCGCGACGAGCAGTACTTC.

V gene TRBV9 combines with J gene TRBJ1-5; D is perhaps TRBD1 (5 bases). V dropped 3 bases and J dropped 0 bases, with 13 bases sitting between them. The CDR3 totals 16 residues. Germline CDR1 SGDLS, CDR2 YYNGEE. The CDR3 reads CASSEGLGDSNQPQHF. CDR3 nucleotide sequence: TGTGCCAGCAGCGAGGGCCTGGGGGATAGCAATCAGCCCCAGCATTTT.

The chain uses TRBV27 and TRBJ1-6, with unresolved D. Deletions cut 4 bases from V and 9 bases from J, with 10 bases between. Germline assignment: CDR1 MNHEY and CDR2 SMNVEV (reference sequence). This CDR3 region has 13 residues. This chain's CDR3 is CASSSNMISPLHF. CDR3 nucleotides: TGTGCCAGCAGTTCTAACATGATTTCACCCCTCCACTTT.

The V gene is TRBV6-5, the J gene TRBJ1-2, with 8 bases fitting TRBD1. The CDR3 is 15 residues long. Germline values: CDR1 MNHEY, CDR2 SVGAGI. Losses at the gene ends were 5 bases for V and 1 base for J; bases not matched to a gene: 6. The CDR3 loop reads CASSSQGAFNYGYTF. The DNA of the CDR3 is TGTGCCAGCAGTAGCCAGGGGGCGTTTAACTATGGCTACACCTTC.

This clone showed up just a few times. The V call is TRBV7-9, the J call TRBJ1-3, with D hard to call. Trimming shortened V by 5 bases and J by 3 bases, and 14 bases separated the two germline ends. Germline V lookup: CDR1 SEHNR, CDR2 FQNEAQ (reference sequence). This CDR3 region has 15 residues. The DNA of the CDR3 is TGTGCCAGCAGCCCCCGAAGCGGCTATGGAAACACCATATATTTT. Translation gives CASSPRSGYGNTIYF. The entire variable domain, with the rest obtained from reference TRBV7-9 and TRBJ1-3, is as follows: DTGVSQNPRHKITKRGQNVTFRCDPISEHNRLYWYRQTLGQGPEFLTYFQNEAQLEKSRLLSDRFSAERPKGSFSTLEIQRTEQGDSAMYLCASSPRSGYGNTIYFGEGSWLTVV.